The text below deals with one T cell receptor beta chain. Antigen specificity is unknown. A read error may account for a junction end that differs from germline. The CDR3 is 14 amino acids. Germline values: CDR1 MRHNA, CDR2 SNTAGT. Assay: immunoSEQ multiplex PCR; the TCRdb copy retains only in-frame clones and omits some. The table records more than 45,000 clones, roughly 82% of them present only once. Sampling times: baseline, cycle 4 day 1, cycle 7 day 1. This entry is derived from a study of OX40 agonist ivuxolimab in advanced cancers. Study context: Aged roughly 23 to 85 with a mean of 60 years, they were around 83% male.

Findings of the study overall: Expanded peripheral T-cell antigen specificity went undetermined.

The chain joins TRBV6-4 to TRBJ1-5; D is undetermined. The TCR originated in an adult with an advanced solid tumor such as melanoma, head and neck, liver or kidney cancer. The sequencing used CD4+ or CD8+ T cells sorted from blood, collected in a trial of the OX40 agonist ivuxolimab. CDR3 sequence (DNA): TGTGCCAGCAGTTACTCGATGGGTAATCAGCCCCAGCATTTT. Translating gives CASSYSMGNQPQHF.